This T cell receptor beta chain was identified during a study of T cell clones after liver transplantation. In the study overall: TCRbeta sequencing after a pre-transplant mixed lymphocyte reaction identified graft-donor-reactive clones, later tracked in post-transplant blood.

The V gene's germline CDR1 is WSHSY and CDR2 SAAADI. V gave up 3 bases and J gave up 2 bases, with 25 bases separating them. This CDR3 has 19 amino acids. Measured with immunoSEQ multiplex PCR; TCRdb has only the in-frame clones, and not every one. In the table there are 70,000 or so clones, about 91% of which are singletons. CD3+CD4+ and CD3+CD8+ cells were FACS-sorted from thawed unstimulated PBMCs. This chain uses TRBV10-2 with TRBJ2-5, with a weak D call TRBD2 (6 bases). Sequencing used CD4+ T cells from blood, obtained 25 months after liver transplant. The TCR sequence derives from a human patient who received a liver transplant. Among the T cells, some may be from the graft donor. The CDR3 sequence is CASSDSTLFGGRGQETQYF. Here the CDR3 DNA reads TGCGCCAGCAGTGACTCCACCTTATTTGGCGGCCGGGGGCAAGAGACCCAGTACTTC.